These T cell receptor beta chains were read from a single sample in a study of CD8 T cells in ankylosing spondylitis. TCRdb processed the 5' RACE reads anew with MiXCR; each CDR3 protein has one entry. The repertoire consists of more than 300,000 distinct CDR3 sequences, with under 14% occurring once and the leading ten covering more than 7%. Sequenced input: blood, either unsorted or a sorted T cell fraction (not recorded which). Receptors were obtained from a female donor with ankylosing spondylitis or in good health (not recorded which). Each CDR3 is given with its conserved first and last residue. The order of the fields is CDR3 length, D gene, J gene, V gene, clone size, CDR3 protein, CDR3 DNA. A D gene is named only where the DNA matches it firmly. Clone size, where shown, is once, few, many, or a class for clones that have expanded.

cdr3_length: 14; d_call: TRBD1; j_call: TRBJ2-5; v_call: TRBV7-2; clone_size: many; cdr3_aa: CASRRDRGEETQYF; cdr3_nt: TGTGCCAGCCGGAGGGACAGGGGAGAAGAGACCCAGTACTTC
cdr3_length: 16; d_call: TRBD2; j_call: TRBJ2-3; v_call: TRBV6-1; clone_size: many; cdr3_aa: CASTLRGASGTDTQYF; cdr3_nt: TGTGCCAGCACACTACGCGGGGCTAGCGGAACAGATACGCAGTATTTT
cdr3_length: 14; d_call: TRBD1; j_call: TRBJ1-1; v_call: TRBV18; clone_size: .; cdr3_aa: CASFKDRGSTEAFF; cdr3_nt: TGTGCCAGCTTCAAAGACAGGGGGTCCACTGAAGCTTTCTTT
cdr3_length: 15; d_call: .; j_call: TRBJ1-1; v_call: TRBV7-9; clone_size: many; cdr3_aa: CASSPEQGLNTEAFF; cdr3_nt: TGTGCCAGCAGCCCCGAACAGGGATTGAACACTGAAGCTTTCTTT
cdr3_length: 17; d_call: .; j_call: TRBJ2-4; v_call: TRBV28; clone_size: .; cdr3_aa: CASSFWWQGKAKNIQYF; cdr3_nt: TGTGCCAGCAGTTTTTGGTGGCAGGGGAAAGCCAAAAACATTCAGTACTTC
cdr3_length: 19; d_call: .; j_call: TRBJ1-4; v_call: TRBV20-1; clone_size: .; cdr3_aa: CCAPAPPTATPGGYEKLFF; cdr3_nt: TGCTGTGCTCCCGCTCCCCCAACTGCGACTCCGGGGGGTTACGAAAAACTGTTTTTT
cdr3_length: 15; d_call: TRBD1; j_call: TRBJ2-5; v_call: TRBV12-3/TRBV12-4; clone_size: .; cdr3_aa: CASSLEGQAGEAQYF; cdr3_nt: TGTGCCAGCAGTTTAGAGGGACAGGCAGGAGAGGCCCAGTACTTC
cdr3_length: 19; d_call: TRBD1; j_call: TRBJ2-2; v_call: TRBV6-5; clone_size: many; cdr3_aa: CASSSYLRQGRFDTGELFF; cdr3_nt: TGTGCCAGCAGTTCTTACTTACGACAGGGGCGTTTTGACACCGGGGAGCTGTTTTTT
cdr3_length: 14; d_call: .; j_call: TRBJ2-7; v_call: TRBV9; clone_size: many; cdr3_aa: CASSPHSGSYEQYF; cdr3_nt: TGTGCCAGCAGCCCCCATTCCGGGTCCTACGAGCAGTACTTC
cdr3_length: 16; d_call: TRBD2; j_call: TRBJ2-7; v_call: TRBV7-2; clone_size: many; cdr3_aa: CASSPQPSGINREQYF; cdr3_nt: TGTGCCAGCAGCCCACAGCCTAGCGGGATAAATCGCGAGCAGTACTTC
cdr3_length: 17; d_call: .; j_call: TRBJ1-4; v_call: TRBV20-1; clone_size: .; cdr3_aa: CSASLRGLARLDEKLFF; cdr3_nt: TGCAGTGCTAGTCTCCGGGGCCTAGCGCGGTTAGATGAAAAACTGTTTTTT
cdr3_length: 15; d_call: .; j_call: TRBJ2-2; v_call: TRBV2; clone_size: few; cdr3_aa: CASSETDIAAGELFF; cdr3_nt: TGTGCCAGCAGTGAAACCGACATCGCCGCCGGGGAGCTGTTTTTT
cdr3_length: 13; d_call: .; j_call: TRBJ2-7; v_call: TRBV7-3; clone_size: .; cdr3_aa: CASSMGPTYEQYF; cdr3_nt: TGTGCCAGCAGTATGGGGCCTACCTACGAGCAGTACTTC
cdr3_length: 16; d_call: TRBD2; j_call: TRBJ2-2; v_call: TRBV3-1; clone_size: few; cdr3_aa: CASSQGGGGHTGELFF; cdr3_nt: TGTGCCAGCAGCCAAGGCGGCGGGGGGCATACCGGGGAGCTGTTTTTT
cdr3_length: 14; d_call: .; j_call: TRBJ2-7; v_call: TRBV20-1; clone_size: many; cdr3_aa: CSAPIPQDFYEQYF; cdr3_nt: TGCAGTGCCCCGATCCCCCAAGATTTCTACGAGCAGTACTTC
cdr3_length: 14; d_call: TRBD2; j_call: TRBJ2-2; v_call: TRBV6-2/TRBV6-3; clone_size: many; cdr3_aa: CASLAGPYTGELFF; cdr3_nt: TGTGCCAGTCTAGCGGGACCCTACACCGGGGAGCTGTTTTTT
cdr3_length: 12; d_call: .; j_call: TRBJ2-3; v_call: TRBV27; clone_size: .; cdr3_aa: CASSPRNNLWYF; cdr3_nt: TGTGCCAGCAGTCCTCGGAACAATCTTTGGTATTTT
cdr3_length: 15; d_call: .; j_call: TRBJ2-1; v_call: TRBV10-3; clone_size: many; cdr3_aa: CAISTWTQDAREQFF; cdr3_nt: TGTGCCATCTCAACTTGGACTCAAGATGCGCGCGAGCAGTTCTTC